Shown below are 17 T cell receptor beta chains from a single sample sequenced in a study of cytomegalovirus exposure and HLA in healthy donors. PCR involved 60 Vbeta and 13 Jbeta primers. Produced via immunoSEQ multiplex PCR; TCRdb's table is partial and in-frame only. Of 230,000 or so clones listed, roughly 91% are singletons. Material for sequencing was PBMCs. The receptors originated from a girl aged 2 to 10 in good health and CMV-seronegative.

The chain employs TRBV19 and TRBJ1-5; TRBD1 might be the D (5 bases). With 3 bases removed from V and 5 bases from J, the gap between germline ends came to 17 bases. CDR3 size: 16 residues. Germline CDR1 LNHDA, CDR2 SQIVND (reference sequence). CDR3 residues: CASSIRRPLGDQPQHF. The DNA of the CDR3 is TGTGCCAGTAGTATCAGGCGGCCCCTAGGGGATCAGCCCCAGCATTTT.

The rearrangement uses TRBV5-6 and TRBJ2-3; D possibly corresponds to TRBD2 (7 bases). V lost 5 bases and J lost 6, with 16 bases in between. This CDR3 has 14 residues. The V gene's germline CDR1 is SGHDT and CDR2 YYEEEE. CDR3 protein: CASRVGGRLDTQYF. CDR3 DNA sequence: TGTGCCAGCAGAGTGGGGGGGCGGCTGGATACGCAGTATTTT.

J is TRBJ2-3 and V is TRBV7-3; TRBD2 agrees at 8 bases. The trim removed 3 bases at V and 2 bases at J, leaving 4 bases unmatched. Germline V gives CDR1 SGHTA, CDR2 FQGTGA. The CDR3 length is 15 residues. The CDR3 loop reads CASSFNGGATDTQYF. In DNA, the CDR3 is TGTGCCAGCAGCTTTAACGGGGGGGCCACAGATACGCAGTATTTT.

The genes are TRBV2 and TRBJ2-1, with D possibly matching TRBD1 (5 bases). The CDR3 consists of 17 residues. Germline lookup yields CDR1 SNHLY and CDR2 FYNNEI. The ends were cut back, 1 base at V and 4 bases at J, with 17 bases in the middle. DNA for the CDR3: TGTGCCAGCAGTGAAGGGGTGGGGCCAGTTAGATACAATGAGCAGTTCTTC. This gives the protein CASSEGVGPVRYNEQFF. Variable domain in full (rest from reference TRBV2 and TRBJ2-1): EPEVTQTPSHQVTQMGQEVILRCVPISNHLYFYWYRQILGQKVEFLVSFYNNEISEKSEIFDDQFSVERPDGSNFTLKIRSTKLEDSAMYFCASSEGVGPVRYNEQFFGPGTRLTVL.

The V and J genes are TRBV5-6 and TRBJ2-1; D perhaps matches TRBD2 (5 bases). CDR1 is SGHDT, CDR2 YYEEEE, per germline. This CDR3 is built from 16 residues. The germline V and J ends were trimmed by 0 bases and 7 bases, with 17 bases remaining between them. CDR3 in amino acids: CASSLDWLASRNEQFF. The CDR3, as DNA: TGTGCCAGCAGCTTGGATTGGCTAGCTTCAAGAAATGAGCAGTTCTTC.

The chain uses TRBV27 and TRBJ1-5; the D gene is possibly TRBD1 (5 bases). The CDR3 sequence is 13 residues long. The germline V gene encodes CDR1 MNHEY and CDR2 SMNVEV (reference sequence). The V end was cut by 4 bases, the J end by 7 bases, with 11 bases between. In DNA, the CDR3 is TGTGCCAGCAGTTACAGGATGGAGCAGCCCCAGCATTTT. This encodes CASSYRMEQPQHF.

This clone was detected only once. The gene calls are TRBV6-5 and TRBJ1-5; 11 bases align to TRBD1. The CDR3 totals 14 residues. Germline V gene lookup returns CDR1 MNHEY and CDR2 SVGAGI. With V trimmed by 5 bases and J by 7 bases, 4 bases remained unmatched. Written as DNA, the CDR3 is TGTGCCAGCAGTCCGCGGACAGGGGGCCAGCCCCAGCATTTT. This translates into CASSPRTGGQPQHF.

The gene calls are TRBV27 and TRBJ2-7, with TRBD1 matching over 8 bases. Looked up from germline, CDR1 is MNHEY and CDR2 is SMNVEV (reference sequence). This CDR3 contains 14 residues. V was pared by 3 bases and J by 3 bases, with 4 bases of the junction left unmatched. The CDR3 here is CASSFQGASYEQYF. CDR3 DNA sequence: TGTGCCAGCAGTTTTCAGGGGGCGAGCTACGAGCAGTACTTC.

The J gene is TRBJ1-2, the V gene TRBV9, with D uncertain. From germline, CDR1 is SGDLS and CDR2 YYNGEE. With 0 bases removed from V and 8 bases from J, the gap between germline ends came to 8 bases. The CDR3 covers 12 residues. CDR3 DNA sequence: TGTGCCAGCAGCGTAGGAGGGAAGGGCTACACCTTC. It yields the protein CASSVGGKGYTF.

V usage is TRBV30 and J usage is TRBJ2-1; tentative D call: TRBD2 (6 bases). This CDR3 is built from 13 residues. V lost 7 bases, J lost 13 bases, and 23 bases lay in between. Germline V lookup: CDR1 GTSNPN, CDR2 SVGIG (reference sequence). The CDR3 loop reads CASYLPWEAGQFF. The CDR3 DNA is TGTGCCTCTTATTTGCCCTGGGAGGCAGGTCAGTTCTTC.

The chain uses TRBV6-1 and TRBJ1-5, with a weak D call TRBD1 (5 bases). From germline, CDR1 is MNHNS and CDR2 SASEGT. V was pared by 4 bases and J by 0 bases, with 16 bases between. The CDR3 contains 17 residues. CDR3 amino acids: CASSAARDTYSNQPQHF. For the CDR3, the DNA is TGTGCCAGCAGTGCTGCCAGGGATACTTATAGCAATCAGCCCCAGCATTTT.

This clone was counted once. The rearrangement uses TRBV5-1 and TRBJ1-1; D is unclear. Trimming shortened V by 0 bases and J by 6 bases, and 9 bases separated the two germline ends. Germline CDR1 is SGHRS and CDR2 is YFSETQ. CDR3 length equals 13 residues. CDR3: CASSLAGSAEAFF. The CDR3 DNA reads TGCGCCAGCAGCTTGGCAGGATCCGCTGAAGCTTTCTTT.

The V and J genes are TRBV7-8 and TRBJ2-7; D possibly corresponds to TRBD1 (5 bases). CDR3 length equals 14 residues. V lost 5 bases, J lost 0 bases, and 11 bases lay in between. Germline lookup yields CDR1 SGHVS and CDR2 FQNEAQ. The CDR3 bases are TGTGCCAGCAGCCTGGGCAGGGTCTCCTACGAGCAGTACTTC. Protein product: CASSLGRVSYEQYF.

V and J are TRBV11-3 and TRBJ2-1; TRBD2 aligns across 16 bases. V shed 5 bases and J 5 bases; nucleotides not matched to a gene: 6. Germline V gene sequence: CDR1 SGHNT, CDR2 YENEEA. CDR3 length: 17 amino acids. CDR3 loop: CASSQGLAGGEHNEQFF. In DNA form, the CDR3 reads TGTGCCAGCAGCCAGGGACTAGCGGGAGGGGAGCACAATGAGCAGTTCTTC.

The chain joins TRBV29-1 to TRBJ2-5, with 7 bases lining up with TRBD2. J lost 5 bases, V lost 5 bases, and 8 bases had no gene match. The germline V gene has CDR1 SQVTM and CDR2 ANQGSEA. CDR3 size: 13 residues. CDR3 region: CSVTLAATETQYF. Written as DNA, the CDR3 is TGCAGCGTTACCCTAGCGGCGACGGAGACCCAGTACTTC.

The CDR3 DNA follows: TGTGCCAGCAGTCCAGTGACAGGGACGAACACTGAAGCTTTCTTT. Translation gives CASSPVTGTNTEAFF. The rearrangement joins TRBV2 to TRBJ1-1; 7 nucleotides agree with TRBD1. Germline values: CDR1 SNHLY, CDR2 FYNNEI. The trim removed 5 bases at V and 1 base at J, leaving 7 bases unmatched. The CDR3 has 15 residues.

The CDR3 DNA reads as TGTGCCAGCAGCTTGTGGCCGGGGGAAAGTCGTGAGCAGTTCTTC. Protein: CASSLWPGESREQFF. The chain recombines TRBV5-6 with TRBJ2-1; possibly TRBD2 for D (6 bases). Germline-derived CDR1 and CDR2 are SGHDT and YYEEEE. CDR3 length: 15 amino acids. V lost 1 base, J lost 9 bases, and 17 bases lay in between.